This T cell receptor beta chain appears in the sequencing data of a study of shared clonotypes between healthy human individuals. Per the study methods: There were no quality scores in the junction-only immunoSEQ sequences, so filtering differed. Only in-frame clones appear in the TCRdb table, and some are missing; sequencing was by immunoSEQ multiplex PCR. V, J and clone size derive from that table, while D and trimming were established from the DNA sequence. The data hold 1.5 million to 2.5 million clones, with about 95% observed a single time. Positive CCR7 selection of CD45RO-negative cells yielded the naive CD8 cells, and terminally differentiated effector memory CD45RA+ cells were excluded. Study observations and caveats: Clonotype sharing among donors was expected to depend on sequencing depth.

V was pared by 2 bases and J by 7 bases, with 11 bases between. Germline loops: CDR1 MNHNS, CDR2 SASEGT. This CDR3 region has 14 residues. A remark on this clone: Its antigen is undetermined.

This receptor was obtained from a man between 18 and 29 years old in good health. Sequencing was carried out using naive CD8+ T cells sorted from blood. The chain carries TRBV6-1 and TRBJ1-4; D ambiguous. CDR3 amino acids: CASSEWGIGEKLFF. The CDR3 nucleotides are TGTGCCAGCAGTGAATGGGGTATCGGTGAAAAACTGTTTTTT.